These 25 T cell receptor beta chains were all obtained from the same sample, sequenced in a study of blood T cell repertoires in COVID-19. The repertoire was sequenced with immunoSEQ multiplex PCR; TCRdb's copy has only in-frame clones and lacks some. The sample records roughly 290,000 clones, about 90% being singletons. Source material: PBMCs or T cells enriched from blood (not recorded which). These TCRs come from a woman aged 18-29 years with acute COVID-19.

V gene TRBV28 combines with J gene TRBJ2-7, with D possibly TRBD1 on 6 matching bases. V shed 5 bases and J shed 1 base, with 15 bases lying between them. The CDR3 contains 15 residues. Germline CDR1 MDHEN, CDR2 SYDVKM. The CDR3 DNA reads TGTGCCAGCAGTCCCAGGGGAAGGTTGTCCTACGAGCAGTACTTC. It yields the protein CASSPRGRLSYEQYF.

Concerning this clone itself: The junction differs from germline at one of its ends, possibly a read error. V is TRBV27 and J is TRBJ1-3, with D possibly matching TRBD1 (5 bases). CDR1 is MNHEY and CDR2 is SMNVEV in the germline V gene (reference sequence). The CDR3 is 18 residues long. CDR3 sequence reads: CASSLWNPTGNSGNTIYF. The CDR3 DNA reads TGTGCCAGCAGTTTATGGAACCCCACAGGAAACTCCGGAAACACTATATATTTT.

This sequence joins TRBV21-1 and TRBJ2-6; no DNA check was done on the table's D call, TRBD2. TRBV21-1 is recorded as a pseudogene. The CDR3 is made up of 21 amino acids. CDR3 sequence: CASSKRSGCLAGGSGANVLTF. CDR3 coding DNA: TGTGCCAGCAGCAAAAGGTCAGGGTGTTTGGCGGGAGGTTCTGGGGCCAACGTCCTGACTTTC.

The chain carries TRBV5-1 and TRBJ2-2, with a weak D call TRBD1 (5 bases). Trimming took 0 bases from V and 3 from J, leaving 12 bases between them. This CDR3 comprises 16 residues. Per germline, CDR1 SGHRS and CDR2 YFSETQ. The CDR3 sequence is CASSLVSGQHTGELFF. The CDR3 DNA reads TGCGCCAGCAGCTTGGTGTCAGGGCAACACACCGGGGAGCTGTTTTTT.

CDR3 DNA: TGTGCCAGCAGGCCCCAGGGCGTCTATGGCTACACCTTC. This encodes CASRPQGVYGYTF. The rearrangement joins TRBV7-8 to TRBJ1-2, with D maybe TRBD1 (5 bases). V was pared by 6 bases and J by 4 bases, with 12 bases between. Germline CDR1 SGHVS, CDR2 FQNEAQ. The CDR3 consists of 13 residues. Combining the CDR3 with reference TRBV7-8 and TRBJ1-2 gives the whole variable domain GAGVSQSPRYKVAKRGQDVALRCDPISGHVSLFWYQQALGQGPEFLTYFQNEAQLDKSGLPSDRFFAERPEGSVSTLKIQRTQQEDSAVYLCASRPQGVYGYTFGSGTRLTVV.

This clone was detected a few times. The chain employs TRBV9 and TRBJ2-1; D not resolved. The germline V gene encodes CDR1 SGDLS and CDR2 YYNGEE. CDR3 length: 16 amino acids. Between the trimmed V and J ends, which lost 0 bases and 3 bases, there was a span of 13 bases. DNA for the CDR3: TGTGCCAGCAGCGTAGTGGTCTCCGGGTACTACAATGAGCAGTTCTTC. This codes for CASSVVVSGYYNEQFF.

The chain links TRBV5-5 to TRBJ2-7, with TRBD1 identical over 10 bases. There are 15 residues in the CDR3. Germline V gene data show CDR1 as SGHKS and CDR2 as YYEKEE (reference sequence). V was pared by 4 bases and J by 4 bases, with 8 bases of the junction left unmatched. The CDR3 sequence is CASSPRQGAGYEQYF. The DNA for the CDR3 is TGTGCCAGCAGCCCTCGACAGGGGGCGGGATACGAGCAGTACTTC.

The CDR3 DNA reads as TGTGCCTGGAGTTCAGGACAGGGTTATGGCTACACCTTC. Protein product: CAWSSGQGYGYTF. The chain has TRBV30 and TRBJ1-2, with 8 bases matching TRBD1. CDR3 length: 13 amino acids. J lost 5 bases, V lost 2 bases, and 4 bases had no gene match. Germline V gene data show CDR1 as GTSNPN and CDR2 as SVGIG (reference sequence).

This clone was found once. CDR3 nucleotide sequence: TGTGCCAGCAGTTTGGCGGGAGACGCAACAGATACGCAGTATTTT. Protein product: CASSLAGDATDTQYF. The chain recombines TRBV27 with TRBJ2-3, with 7 bases aligning to TRBD2. The trim removed 3 bases at V and 3 bases at J, leaving 6 bases unmatched. Germline-derived CDR1 and CDR2 are MNHEY and SMNVEV (reference sequence). This CDR3 is built from 15 residues.

This chain uses TRBV6-1 with TRBJ1-2; 8 bases fit TRBD1. This CDR3 region has 16 residues. Germline V gene lookup returns CDR1 MNHNS and CDR2 SASEGT. V lost 3 bases to trimming and J lost 3 bases; unmatched junction nucleotides: 9. The CDR3 is CASSEENRGYDYGYTF. DNA of the CDR3: TGTGCCAGCAGTGAGGAAAACAGGGGGTATGACTATGGCTACACCTTC.

This clone was recorded a few times. V and J are TRBV19 and TRBJ2-3, with 11 bases identical to TRBD1. V was clipped by 4 bases and J by 6 bases; unmatched bases: 9. Per germline, CDR1 LNHDA and CDR2 SQIVND (reference sequence). The CDR3 loop spans 16 amino acids. The CDR3 DNA is TGTGCCAGTAGTAGAACCGGGACAGGGGGTTTGGATACGCAGTATTTT. Translated, it gives CASSRTGTGGLDTQYF. The full variable domain, in which reference TRBV19 and TRBJ2-3 provide the parts outside the CDR3, is DGGITQSPKYLFRKEGQNVTLSCEQNLNHDAMYWYRQDPGQGLRLIYYSQIVNDFQKGDIAEGYSVSREKKESFPLTVTSAQKNPTAFYLCASSRTGTGGLDTQYFGPGTRLTVL.

The chain links TRBV27 to TRBJ1-1; possibly TRBD1 for D (5 bases). The ends were cut back, 3 bases at V and 2 bases at J, with 7 bases in the middle. The V gene's germline CDR1 is MNHEY and CDR2 SMNVEV (reference sequence). The CDR3 loop spans 13 amino acids. The CDR3, as DNA: TGTGCCAGCAGTTTTGGGACTAACACTGAAGCTTTCTTT. Translation gives CASSFGTNTEAFF.

This clone is a singleton in its sample. Other DNA sequences in the sample encode the same CDR3. CDR3: CASSFSGNQPQHF. For the CDR3, the DNA is TGCGCCAGCAGCTTCTCAGGCAATCAGCCCCAGCATTTT. The chain carries TRBV5-1 and TRBJ1-5; no reliable D call. V lost 2 bases to trimming and J lost 2 bases, with 5 bases between them. In germline, CDR1 is SGHRS, CDR2 YFSETQ. This CDR3 has 13 residues.

The chain couples TRBV19 to TRBJ2-3, with D possibly TRBD1 on 6 matching bases. There are 16 residues in the CDR3. V was trimmed by 6 bases and J by 1 base, leaving 17 bases between them. Looked up from germline, CDR1 is LNHDA and CDR2 is SQIVND (reference sequence). The CDR3 DNA is TGTGCCAGTAGACACCTTGGCGAGGGGGGCACAGATACGCAGTATTTT. It codes for CASRHLGEGGTDTQYF.

CDR3 sequence: CASSLGAGGSADTQYF. Written as DNA, the CDR3 is TGTGCCAGCAGCTTAGGAGCTGGTGGGAGTGCAGATACGCAGTATTTT. This chain uses TRBV11-1 with TRBJ2-3; perhaps TRBD2 as D (5 bases). The CDR3 totals 16 residues. The germline CDR1 and CDR2 sequences are SGHAT and FQDESV (reference sequence). V was pared by 1 base and J by 4 bases, with 15 bases between.

The chain links TRBV21-1 to TRBJ1-6. TRBV21-1 is an annotated pseudogene. The CDR3 runs to 17 residues. This CDR3 reads CANTRYAQQTYNSPLHF. CDR3 DNA sequence: TGTGCCAACACGAGGTACGCCCAGCAGACCTATAATTCACCCCTCCACTTT.

The chain carries TRBV18 and TRBJ2-5; 11 nucleotides agree with TRBD1. Germline V gene sequence: CDR1 KGHSH, CDR2 LQKENI. This CDR3 contains 15 residues. Losses at the gene ends were 3 bases for V and 7 bases for J; bases not matched to a gene: 7. Here the CDR3 reads CASSPDRGPPGTQYF. The CDR3, as DNA: TGTGCCAGCTCACCGGACAGGGGGCCCCCAGGGACCCAGTACTTC.

This chain connects TRBV5-1 to TRBJ2-3; D perhaps matches TRBD2 (5 bases). CDR1 is SGHRS and CDR2 is YFSETQ in the germline V gene. The CDR3 totals 14 residues. Trimming removed 3 bases from V and 4 bases from J, with 12 bases in between. The CDR3 DNA sequence: TGCGCCAGCAGCTCCCAAGCGGTCTCAGATACGCAGTATTTT. This encodes CASSSQAVSDTQYF.

This clone has a single count. The V call is TRBV6-2 or TRBV6-3, the J call TRBJ1-1; possible D gene TRBD1, 6 bases. V was clipped by 3 bases and J by 5 bases, with 13 bases between them. Germline values: CDR1 MNHEY, CDR2 SVGEGT. The CDR3 has 14 residues. Here the CDR3 DNA reads TGTGCCAGCAGTTATCGTACAGGGACGACTGAAGCTTTCTTT. Translation gives CASSYRTGTTEAFF.

As concerns this clone: The sample has other DNA sequences that encode this CDR3 too. CDR3 residues: CASSRLAGGEDTQYF. CDR3 nucleotides: TGTGCCAGCAGCCGACTAGCGGGAGGGGAAGATACGCAGTATTTT. The chain couples TRBV6-5 to TRBJ2-3; 14 bases fit TRBD2. CDR1 is MNHEY and CDR2 is SVGAGI in the germline V gene. V shed 6 bases, J shed 5 bases, and the junction held 4 bases outside the gene matches. The CDR3 sequence is 15 residues long.

J is TRBJ2-7 and V is TRBV15; D perhaps matches TRBD1 (6 bases). This CDR3 contains 14 residues. In germline, CDR1 is LNHNV, CDR2 YYDKDF (reference sequence). With 1 base removed from V and 3 bases from J, the gap between germline ends came to 10 bases. The CDR3 region is CATSRGTAVYEQYF. The DNA for the CDR3 is TGTGCCACCAGCAGAGGGACAGCTGTCTACGAGCAGTACTTC.

The rearrangement uses TRBV7-9 and TRBJ1-6; TRBD1 matches 9 bases. CDR1 and CDR2 (germline): SEHNR, FQNEAQ (reference sequence). The CDR3 extends over 15 amino acids. V shed 3 bases, J shed 10 bases, and the junction held 7 bases outside the gene matches. CDR3 loop: CASSLRDRVDSPLHF. Here the CDR3 DNA reads TGTGCCAGCAGCTTGCGGGACAGGGTTGACTCACCCCTCCACTTT.

The chain employs TRBV2 and TRBJ2-7; 7 bases agree with TRBD2. V gave up 6 bases and J gave up 0 bases; unmatched junction bases: 5. The CDR3 is 14 amino acids. Looked up from germline, CDR1 is SNHLY and CDR2 is FYNNEI. The CDR3 region has the DNA TGTGCCAGCAGGCTGGAGCGGGGCTCCTACGAGCAGTACTTC. Its translation: CASRLERGSYEQYF.

The chain is built from TRBV14 and TRBJ2-1; TRBD1 is a possible D gene (6 bases). The germline gives CDR1 SGHDN, CDR2 FVKESK. V was shortened by 1 base and J by 4 bases, with 8 bases between the two germline ends. The CDR3 extends over 14 amino acids. The CDR3 loop is CASSQVGGYNEQFF. The DNA of the CDR3 is TGTGCCAGCAGCCAAGTAGGGGGATACAATGAGCAGTTCTTC.

This chain links TRBV29-1 with TRBJ2-7, with D tentatively TRBD1 (5 bases). V lost 7 bases to trimming and J lost 4 bases, with 17 bases between them. This CDR3 has 13 amino acids. The germline CDR1 and CDR2 sequences are SQVTM and ANQGSEA. CDR3 loop: CSARQSKAYEQYF. The CDR3, as DNA: TGCAGCGCTAGACAGAGTAAGGCTTACGAGCAGTACTTC.